The present entry profiles one T cell receptor beta chain with its context. Antigen unknown. The V end was cut by 3 bases, the J end by 1 base, with 12 bases between. CDR3 length equals 15 residues. In germline, CDR1 is SGHTA, CDR2 FQGNSA. This sample was taken from a study of graft-versus-host responses after intestinal transplantation. On the study more broadly: All of the recipients had induction that used anti-thymocyte globulin, then tacrolimus and steroids for around three years.

Graft specimens yielded both intraepithelial and lamina propria lymphocytes. Study-level findings and limits: Detection of GvH clones occurred in recipient marrow, and some had their first appearance in ileum or blood.

The assay was immunoSEQ multiplex PCR, and TCRdb's table has in-frame clones only and misses some. There are tens of thousands of clones in the sample; about 90% occur only once, and about a sixth lies in the top ten. The chain recombines TRBV7-2 with TRBJ2-5; possibly TRBD2 for D (5 bases). The sequencing here drew on ileum tissue, taken 200 to 210 days after intestinal transplant. The source of this sequence is a human patient who received an intestinal transplant, so some T cells may come from the graft donor. The CDR3 DNA is TGTGCCAGCAGCTTTCCGGGGTCCCCCCAAGAGACCCAGTACTTC. As protein: CASSFPGSPQETQYF.